This TCR beta chain was identified in a study of graft-versus-host responses after intestinal transplantation. Clones were sequenced by immunoSEQ multiplex PCR, and TCRdb holds only the in-frame ones, with some missing. The table records about 19,000 clones, around nine tenths of them present only once. The CDR3 totals 13 residues. Trimming cost V 4 bases and J 2 bases, with 9 bases left between them. Germline CDR1 is SGHRS and CDR2 is YFSETQ. The chain is built from TRBV5-1 and TRBJ1-1; D uncertain. The sequence came from a human patient who received an intestinal transplant, so some T cells may come from the graft donor. The starting material was PBMCs, obtained 220 to 240 days after intestinal transplant. The CDR3 protein is CASSTTPNTEAFF. The DNA of the CDR3 is TGCGCCAGCAGCACGACACCCAACACTGAAGCTTTCTTT.